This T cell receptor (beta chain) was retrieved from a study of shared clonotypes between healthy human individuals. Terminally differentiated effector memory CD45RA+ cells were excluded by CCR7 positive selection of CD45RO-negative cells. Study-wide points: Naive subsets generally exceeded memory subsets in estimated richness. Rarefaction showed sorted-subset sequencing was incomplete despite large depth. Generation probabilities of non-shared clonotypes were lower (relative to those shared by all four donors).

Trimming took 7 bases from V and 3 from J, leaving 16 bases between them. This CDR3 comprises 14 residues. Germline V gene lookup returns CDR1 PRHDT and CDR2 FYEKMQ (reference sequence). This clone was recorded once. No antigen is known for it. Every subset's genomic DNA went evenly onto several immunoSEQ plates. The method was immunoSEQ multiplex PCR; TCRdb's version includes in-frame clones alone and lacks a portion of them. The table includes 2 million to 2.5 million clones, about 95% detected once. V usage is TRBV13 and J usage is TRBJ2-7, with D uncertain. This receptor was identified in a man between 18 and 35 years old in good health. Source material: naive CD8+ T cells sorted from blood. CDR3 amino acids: CASTRGVGYYEQYF. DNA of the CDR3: TGTGCCAGCACTCGAGGTGTGGGTTACTACGAGCAGTACTTC.